The clone carrying this T cell receptor beta chain was seen many times. Antigen specificity is unknown. Arm-PCR of CDR3 regions and iRepertoire HTBI primers were the basis on which TCR beta libraries were built. One entry per CDR3 protein, called by TCRdb with MiXCR from the multiplex PCR reads. This sample yields some 500,000 distinct CDR3 sequences, of which less than 15% are seen a single time; about 10% belongs to the top ten. The data were obtained in a study of regulatory T cells in long-lasting Graves disease. Study details: Newly diagnosed Graves' patients had under 3 months of antithyroid drugs.

Time point given: newly diagnosed GD, antithyroid drugs for less than 3 months. PBMCs provided the RNA from which the TCR library was made. Overall study findings and caveats: Lower TCR diversity was seen in persistent Graves' patients than in newly diagnosed ones.

These data also formed part of another study, on T cells in Graves' hyperthyroidism and ophthalmopathy. From that paper: A set of HTBI primers served as the primers for a first-round RT-PCR of the TCR CDR3.

The TCR originated in a man aged 25 to 45 with Graves disease. Sample: peripheral blood mononuclear cells (PBMCs), taken at new diagnosis, from a patient treated with antithyroid drugs.

The CDR3: CASMGSGSYNEQFF. The CDR3 coding sequence is TGTGCCAGTATGGGCAGCGGCTCCTACAATGAGCAGTTCTTC. The gene calls are TRBV19 and TRBJ2-1; D might be TRBD2 (5 bases). Germline CDR1 is LNHDA and CDR2 is SQIVND (reference sequence). The CDR3 has 14 residues. The V end was cut by 7 bases, the J end by 0 bases, with 10 bases between.